This record covers a single T cell receptor (beta chain). Its target is unknown. Trimming pared 1 base from V and 4 bases from J, leaving 13 bases between. CDR1 MNHEY and CDR2 SMNVEV come from the germline V gene (reference sequence). CDR3 length: 15 amino acids. Treatment given: oral pan-JAK inhibitor, 5-10 mg twice daily. From PBMCs, CD4+ and CD8+ T cells were sorted. This sample stems from a study of CD8+ T cells in alopecia areata. As for the study in general: It was oral tofacitinib, at 5 to 10 mg twice daily, that treated patients received. After 6 to 18 months of tofacitinib, follow-up continued 6 months off drug. General study findings and limits: An increase in clonality over normal scalp was evident in lesional scalp, especially alopecia totalis/universalis.

Sequencing used cDNA as its template, made by extracting RNA and reverse transcribing it. Here immunoSEQ multiplex PCR was the method, and the copy in TCRdb shows in-frame clones only, minus some. Seen here are about 140,000 clones, 70% to 90% observed once, and the top ten hold approximately 13%. This TCR derives from a human donor with alopecia areata. The sample here was CD8+ T cells sorted from blood, taken at week 4, from a patient treated with tofacitinib. This chain connects TRBV27 to TRBJ2-5; D ambiguous. DNA for the CDR3: TGTGCCAGCAGTTTATATCCCCAGACTGCAGAGACCCAGTACTTC. Residues: CASSLYPQTAETQYF.